One T cell receptor beta chain is described in this entry. The antigen remains undetermined. This sample is drawn from a study of cytomegalovirus exposure and HLA in healthy donors. Study-wide results and caveats: By HLA locus, TCR association rates varied in a later analysis, with DRB1 showing the most and HLA-C the fewest.

The primer mix had 60 Vbeta and 13 Jbeta primers. Only in-frame clones appear in the TCRdb table, and some are missing; sequencing was by immunoSEQ multiplex PCR. This table holds under 150,000 clones, over 60% found once. V lost 4 bases, J lost 0 bases, and 7 bases stayed unmatched. Germline V gives CDR1 SGHAT, CDR2 FQNNGV. The CDR3 loop spans 17 amino acids. The sample was PBMCs. The sequence was collected from a man in his forties in good health and CMV-seropositive. The J gene is TRBJ1-5, the V gene TRBV11-2; 9 bases agree with TRBD1. Here the CDR3 reads CASSSGQGAYSNQPQHF. In DNA, the CDR3 is TGTGCCAGCAGCTCGGGACAGGGTGCTTATAGCAATCAGCCCCAGCATTTT.